Below, 27 T cell receptor beta chains from the same sample are listed, as sequenced in a study of blood T cell repertoires in COVID-19. Generated by immunoSEQ multiplex PCR, the TCRdb table keeps only in-frame clones and is missing some. The data show 350,000 to 450,000 clones, around 85% seen once. The sequenced sample consisted of peripheral blood. The receptor set was obtained from a woman in her late teens or twenties with acute or convalescent COVID-19.

The V and J genes are TRBV24-1 and TRBJ2-1, with a tentative D call TRBD2 (5 bases). This CDR3 has 12 residues. Per germline, CDR1 KGHDR and CDR2 SFDVKD. V lost 7 bases, J lost 7 bases, and 10 bases lay in between. CDR3 sequence reads: CATRGTGNEQFF. In DNA form, the CDR3 reads TGTGCCACCAGAGGTACGGGGAATGAGCAGTTCTTC.

The rearrangement uses TRBV29-1 and TRBJ2-7, with TRBD1 identical over 9 bases. CDR1 and CDR2 from the germline V gene are SQVTM and ANQGSEA. This CDR3 region has 15 residues. Losses at the gene ends were 5 bases for V and 7 bases for J; bases not matched to a gene: 15. The CDR3 region is CSVLVFRDRVGEQYF. The CDR3 coding sequence is TGCAGCGTTCTTGTTTTCCGGGACAGGGTGGGTGAGCAGTACTTC.

The chain links TRBV28 to TRBJ2-7; 8 bases are a match to TRBD1. Germline values: CDR1 MDHEN, CDR2 SYDVKM. The CDR3 has 13 amino acids. Losses at the gene ends were 8 bases for V and 3 bases for J; bases not matched to a gene: 6. The DNA of the CDR3 is TGTGCCAGCGCAGGACAGGGCAACTACGAGCAGTACTTC. It translates to CASAGQGNYEQYF.

The chain links TRBV11-2 to TRBJ2-3, with D possibly being TRBD2 (6 bases). This CDR3 is 17 amino acids long. Germline CDR1 and CDR2: SGHAT and FQNNGV. V dropped 3 bases and J dropped 0 bases, with 16 bases sitting between them. DNA for the CDR3: TGTGCCAGCAGCTTCAGCTTTTCGGGAGAAAGCACAGATACGCAGTATTTT. Translation gives CASSFSFSGESTDTQYF. Full variable domain (missing parts from reference TRBV11-2 and TRBJ2-3): EAGVAQSPRYKIIEKRQSVAFWCNPISGHATLYWYQQILGQGPKLLIQFQNNGVVDDSQLPKDRFSAERLKGVDSTLKIQPAKLEDSAVYLCASSFSFSGESTDTQYFGPGTRLTVL.

The genes are TRBV6-5 and TRBJ1-3, with unresolved D. The germline V gene has CDR1 MNHEY and CDR2 SVGAGI. The V and J ends lost 6 bases and 1 base respectively, with 10 bases between them. This CDR3 has 14 amino acids. The CDR3 protein is CASRATLSGNTIYF. CDR3 in DNA: TGTGCCAGCAGGGCGACACTTTCTGGAAACACCATATATTTT.

In its sample, this clone was seen a few times. The chain uses TRBV5-4 and TRBJ2-2; D perhaps matches TRBD1 (7 bases). Germline V gene lookup returns CDR1 SGHNT and CDR2 YYREEE (reference sequence). The length of the CDR3 is 16 residues. V was pared by 4 bases and J by 1 base, with 14 bases between. Here the CDR3 DNA reads TGTGCCAGCAGCGCCAACAGGGGAGGGAACACCGGGGAGCTGTTTTTT. It yields the protein CASSANRGGNTGELFF.

The gene calls are TRBV27 and TRBJ2-7, with 7 bases aligning to TRBD1. This CDR3 is 13 amino acids long. Trimming took 8 bases from V and 3 from J; bases not matched to a gene: 7. CDR1 and CDR2 from the germline V gene are MNHEY and SMNVEV (reference sequence). CDR3 sequence: CASATGINYEQYF. DNA of the CDR3: TGTGCCAGCGCGACAGGGATTAACTACGAGCAGTACTTC.

The chain links TRBV27 to TRBJ2-1, with 7 bases fitting TRBD1. CDR1 MNHEY and CDR2 SMNVEV come from the germline V gene (reference sequence). The junction had 4 bases not matched to a gene; V was cut back by 8 bases and J by 0 bases. The CDR3 sequence is 14 residues long. The CDR3 loop reads CASRSGGSYNEQFF. CDR3 sequence (DNA): TGTGCCAGCCGGTCAGGGGGCTCCTACAATGAGCAGTTCTTC.

The V gene is TRBV25-1, the J gene TRBJ1-2; D remains unclear. Trimming removed 1 base from V and 0 bases from J, with 9 bases in between. In germline, CDR1 is MGHDK, CDR2 SYGVNS. CDR3 length: 15 residues. The chain's CDR3 is CASSELAGTNYGYTF. The CDR3 DNA reads as TGTGCCAGCAGTGAATTGGCCGGGACTAACTATGGCTACACCTTC.

This clone was detected only a few times. V and J are TRBV20-1 and TRBJ1-3; D might be TRBD1 (5 bases). This CDR3 is built from 14 residues. Trimming pared 3 bases from V and 0 bases from J, leaving 9 bases between. CDR1 DFQATT and CDR2 SNEGSKA come from the germline V gene (reference sequence). The CDR3 protein is CSASQGSSGNTIYF. CDR3 nucleotide sequence: TGCAGTGCTAGTCAGGGAAGCTCTGGAAACACCATATATTTT.

This chain joins TRBV10-3 and TRBJ2-5, with TRBD1 matching over 9 bases. Unmatched junction bases numbered 3, after V lost 6 bases and J lost 1 base. The V gene's germline CDR1 is ENHRY and CDR2 SYGVKD. The CDR3 has 14 residues. In DNA, the CDR3 is TGTGCCATCAGGGGGACAGGGCCCCAAGAGACCCAGTACTTC. Amino acid sequence: CAIRGTGPQETQYF.

The chain joins TRBV6-1 to TRBJ1-2; 8 bases match TRBD1. The CDR3 sequence is 16 residues long. Germline V CDR1 and CDR2: MNHNS, SASEGT. Trimming cost V 9 bases and J 1 base; bases outside gene matches: 13. The CDR3 spells CARIEEDREINYGYTF. CDR3 DNA sequence: TGTGCCAGAATTGAAGAGGACAGGGAAATTAACTATGGCTACACCTTC.

The chain combines TRBV29-1 with TRBJ2-3; 12 positions agree with TRBD2. The CDR3 loop spans 16 amino acids. Trimming cost V 8 bases and J 2 bases; bases outside gene matches: 11. Germline-derived CDR1 and CDR2 are SQVTM and ANQGSEA. The CDR3 region is CSTGGSSGRATDTQYF. The CDR3 coding sequence is TGCAGCACGGGGGGGTCTAGCGGGAGGGCCACAGATACGCAGTATTTT.

The chain joins TRBV2 to TRBJ1-1; TRBD1 aligns across 9 bases. The germline V gene encodes CDR1 SNHLY and CDR2 FYNNEI. This CDR3 contains 15 residues. Trimming took 6 bases from V and 5 from J; bases not matched to a gene: 10. CDR3 loop: CASRTQGAKGTEAFF. CDR3 sequence (DNA): TGTGCCAGCAGGACACAGGGGGCGAAGGGGACTGAAGCTTTCTTT.

CDR3 residues: CASSYPGQGWPQHF. As DNA, the CDR3 is TGTGCCAGCAGTTACCCGGGACAGGGTTGGCCCCAGCATTTT. The chain uses TRBV6-2 or TRBV6-3 and TRBJ1-5; 9 positions agree with TRBD1. This CDR3 has 14 residues. Per germline, CDR1 MNHEY and CDR2 SVGEGT. Trimming removed 2 bases from V and 9 bases from J; junction bases left unmatched: 5.

The chain carries TRBV6-5 and TRBJ1-3; maybe TRBD1 (6 bases). Trimming shortened V by 7 bases and J by 4 bases, and 11 bases separated the two germline ends. The CDR3 is 13 amino acids. In germline, CDR1 is MNHEY, CDR2 SVGAGI. This CDR3 is CASIRQEGNTIYF. The CDR3 DNA reads as TGTGCCAGCATAAGACAGGAGGGAAACACCATATATTTT.

J is TRBJ1-2 and V is TRBV28, with 8 bases fitting TRBD1. The CDR3 runs to 15 residues. Trimming at V came to 5 bases and at J to 7 bases, leaving 12 bases not matched to a gene. The germline V gene has CDR1 MDHEN and CDR2 SYDVKM. Here the CDR3 DNA reads TGTGCCAGCAGTACCCGACAGGGGCCTAGCCCTGGCTACACCTTC. It translates to CASSTRQGPSPGYTF.

V usage is TRBV6-1 and J usage is TRBJ2-5; 8 bases are a match to TRBD2. Germline CDR1 and CDR2: MNHNS and SASEGT. The trim removed 0 bases at V and 1 base at J, leaving 4 bases unmatched. CDR3 length: 16 amino acids. CDR3 in DNA: TGTGCCAGCAGTGAAGCGTTAGCGGGACCCCAAGAGACCCAGTACTTC. Protein product: CASSEALAGPQETQYF.

This chain joins TRBV13 and TRBJ2-1, with 13 bases matching TRBD2. The CDR3 is made up of 17 amino acids. The ends lost 4 bases at V and 0 bases at J; junction bases unmatched: 3. Germline V gene lookup returns CDR1 PRHDT and CDR2 FYEKMQ (reference sequence). The CDR3 DNA is TGTGCCAGCAGCTCCCGGACTAGCGGGAGCTCCTACAATGAGCAGTTCTTC. Its protein is CASSSRTSGSSYNEQFF. Supplemented by reference TRBV13 and TRBJ2-1, the full variable domain reads AAGVIQSPRHLIKEKRETATLKCYPIPRHDTVYWYQQGPGQDPQFLISFYEKMQSDKGSIPDRFSAQQFSDYHSELNMSSLELGDSALYFCASSSRTSGSSYNEQFFGPGTRLTVL.

J is TRBJ1-1 and V is TRBV29-1, with 7 bases aligning to TRBD1. Per germline, CDR1 SQVTM and CDR2 ANQGSEA. Trimming cost V 5 bases and J 4 bases; bases outside gene matches: 1. The CDR3 runs 11 residues. The CDR3 DNA reads TGCAGCGTTAAGGGGGCCACTGAAGCTTTCTTT. It specifies CSVKGATEAFF.

CDR3 sequence reads: CASSYAPGGISGNTIYF. The CDR3 DNA reads TGTGCCAGCAGTTATGCTCCAGGGGGAATATCTGGAAACACCATATATTTT. The V gene is TRBV11-2, the J gene TRBJ1-3; 7 nucleotides match TRBD1. There are 17 residues in the CDR3. The germline CDR1 and CDR2 sequences are SGHAT and FQNNGV. After removal of 6 bases from V and 1 base from J, the junction contained 12 bases not matched to a gene.

This clone was observed a few times. The V and J genes are TRBV7-3 and TRBJ1-3, with 8 bases matching TRBD1. The trim removed 4 bases at V and 6 bases at J, leaving 2 bases unmatched. Germline V lookup: CDR1 SGHTA, CDR2 FQGTGA. The CDR3 runs 13 residues. CDR3 residues: CASSSGQANTIYF. As DNA, the CDR3 is TGTGCCAGCAGCTCGGGACAGGCAAACACCATATATTTT.

This clone was observed once. The chain recombines TRBV5-1 with TRBJ1-1; no clear D gene. Trimming removed 4 bases from V and 1 base from J, with 11 bases in between. The V gene's germline CDR1 is SGHRS and CDR2 YFSETQ. The CDR3 runs to 14 residues. CDR3 amino acids: CASSGSGRNTEAFF. As DNA, the CDR3 is TGCGCCAGCAGCGGGTCAGGCCGGAACACTGAAGCTTTCTTT.

The chain carries TRBV29-1 and TRBJ1-2; D may be TRBD1 (6 bases). V dropped 5 bases and J dropped 5 bases, with 9 bases sitting between them. CDR3 length equals 11 residues. Germline CDR1 SQVTM, CDR2 ANQGSEA. This CDR3 reads CSVRDKYGYTF. CDR3 DNA sequence: TGCAGCGTTCGGGACAAGTATGGCTACACCTTC. The full variable domain, rest sourced from reference TRBV29-1 and TRBJ1-2, is SAVISQKPSRDICQRGTSLTIQCQVDSQVTMMFWYRQQPGQSLTLIATANQGSEATYESGFVIDKFPISRPNLTFSTLTVSNMSPEDSSIYLCSVRDKYGYTFGSGTRLTVV.

In regard to this clone: A much larger clone sits a single nucleotide away, making a read error possible. The chain joins TRBV6-5 to TRBJ2-7; 8 bases fit TRBD1. The CDR3 spans 11 residues. The germline CDR1 and CDR2 sequences are MNHEY and SVGAGI. The trim removed 10 bases at V and 5 bases at J, leaving 4 bases unmatched. The CDR3 coding sequence is TGTGCCACCCGGACAGGGAACGAGCAGTACTTC. Its translation is CATRTGNEQYF.

The chain links TRBV5-6 to TRBJ2-6, with a weak D call TRBD1 (5 bases). This CDR3 has 17 residues. Germline assignment: CDR1 SGHDT and CDR2 YYEEEE. V lost 1 base to trimming and J lost 2 bases, with 13 bases between them. This CDR3 reads CASSLRGIHPGANVLTF. CDR3 in DNA: TGTGCCAGCAGCTTGAGGGGTATTCACCCTGGGGCCAACGTCCTGACTTTC.

V usage is TRBV7-3 and J usage is TRBJ1-1; no firm D call. CDR3 length: 11 residues. Germline-derived CDR1 and CDR2 are SGHTA and FQGTGA. V lost 6 bases to trimming and J lost 5 bases, with 7 bases between them. CDR3 in amino acids: CASSPGTEAFF. In DNA, the CDR3 is TGTGCCAGCAGTCCCGGGACTGAAGCTTTCTTT.